Listed below are T cell receptor beta chains from one sample, sequenced in a study of patients and donors after allogeneic stem cell transplantation. TCRdb itself ran the RT-PCR reads through MiXCR, one entry per CDR3 protein. The repertoire holds approximately 410,000 distinct CDR3 sequences, with approximately 16% as singletons. The sequenced material came from blood, either unsorted or a sorted T cell fraction (not recorded which). Every receptor here comes from a human donor who was either an allogeneic HSCT recipient or a stem cell or donor lymphocyte infusion donor (not recorded which). It is not recorded whose cells these are; they may come from a transplant donor. CDR3s include the opening cysteine and the closing phenylalanine or tryptophan. Each record gives: D gene, clone size, V gene, J gene, CDR3 DNA, CDR3 protein. A D gene is named only where the DNA matches it firmly. Clone sizes are given selectively: once, few, many, or a class where the clone is expanded.

TRBD2	few	TRBV5-1	TRBJ2-7	TGCGCCAGCAGCTCGTCTAGCGGGAGCTCCTACGAGCAGTACTTC	CASSSSSGSSYEQYF
TRBD2	many	TRBV27	TRBJ2-7	TGTGCCAGCAGTTACAAGCGGGACCACTACGAGCAGTACTTC	CASSYKRDHYEQYF
.	few	TRBV30	TRBJ1-1	TGTGCCTGGAACCCCGGGGGGAACACTGAAGCTTTCTTT	CAWNPGGNTEAFF
TRBD2	few	TRBV15	TRBJ2-4	TGTGCCACCAGCAGAGATCTATTTTCTGGGACTAGCCGTTCGGTAGCCAAAAACATTCAGTACTTC	CATSRDLFSGTSRSVAKNIQYF
.	few	TRBV12-3/TRBV12-4	TRBJ2-7	TGTGCCAGCAGTTTACGGGCCGGTAGGAGCTCCTACGAGCAGTACTTC	CASSLRAGRSSYEQYF
TRBD1	.	TRBV4-2	TRBJ1-1	TGTGCCAGCTACCCTCGAACGGGGACAGGGAAGAACACTGAAGCTTTCTTT	CASYPRTGTGKNTEAFF
TRBD2	.	TRBV3-1	TRBJ2-5	TGTGCCAGCAGTCTCAGTCGACTAGCGGGAGGAGAGACCCAGTACTTC	CASSLSRLAGGETQYF
.	many	TRBV12-3/TRBV12-4	TRBJ1-2	TGTGCCAGCAGCCTCCATGGGGGGGCGTATGGCTACACCTTC	CASSLHGGAYGYTF
TRBD1	.	TRBV28	TRBJ1-2	TGTGCCAGCAGTCTCCCCGTACAGGGGGCAAACTATGGCTACACCTTC	CASSLPVQGANYGYTF
.	.	TRBV20-1	TRBJ2-3	TGCAGTGCTAGTTTGGGGTCAGATACGCAGTATTTT	CSASLGSDTQYF
TRBD1	.	TRBV6-5	TRBJ1-6	TGTGCCAGCAGTTACTCGAGGGACAGTAATTCACCCCTCCACTTT	CASSYSRDSNSPLHF
.	few	TRBV4-3	TRBJ1-2	TGCGCCAGCAGCCAAGAGGAGGGAGCTAACTATGGCTACACCTTC	CASSQEEGANYGYTF
.	.	TRBV19	TRBJ2-7	TGTGCCAGTAGTGATCGACACCGCAGAGAGCAGTACTTC	CASSDRHRREQYF
TRBD1	.	TRBV7-2	TRBJ1-1	TGTGCCACCACGGGACAGCGGAACACTGAAGCTTTCTTT	CATTGQRNTEAFF
.	.	TRBV5-1	TRBJ2-5	TGCGCCAGCAGCCCATTTCTGGGGGCACCGCAAGAGACCCAGTACTTC	CASSPFLGAPQETQYF
.	.	TRBV12-3/TRBV12-4	TRBJ1-1	TGTGCCAGCAGTCGGCGGGACACCCCGAACACTGAAGCTTTCTTT	CASSRRDTPNTEAFF
TRBD1	.	TRBV6-1	TRBJ1-2	TGTGCCAGCAGACCGGACAGGATTTTTAAGAGAGATGGCTACACCTTC	CASRPDRIFKRDGYTF
.	.	TRBV3-1	TRBJ1-1	TGTGCCAGCAGCCAAGTGAGGGGAGTGAACACTGAAGCTTTCTTT	CASSQVRGVNTEAFF
TRBD2	few	TRBV11-2	TRBJ2-6	TGTGCCAGCAGCTCGGGGGGAACTGGGGCCAACGTCCTGACTTTC	CASSSGGTGANVLTF
.	few	TRBV4-3	TRBJ1-2	TGCGCCAGCAGCCAAGATCGTAGGTACAGTAGAGATGGCTACACCTTC	CASSQDRRYSRDGYTF
TRBD2	few	TRBV23-1	TRBJ2-2	TGCGCCAGCAGTCCCCTTAGCGGGAGCTCTGCCGGGGAGCTGTTTTTT	CASSPLSGSSAGELFF
.	.	TRBV30	TRBJ2-1	TGTGCCTGGCCTTGCGGGGATACCACCGGGGGGCATGAGCAGTTCTTC	CAWPCGDTTGGHEQFF
.	few	TRBV4-2	TRBJ1-4	TGTGCCAGCAGCCAAGGGACCTGGGGAAAACTGTTTTTT	CASSQGTWGKLFF
.	many	TRBV12-3/TRBV12-4	TRBJ2-1	TGTGCCAGCAGTTTAAGCGAGAGCTCCTACAATGAGCAGTTCTTC	CASSLSESSYNEQFF
TRBD2	many	TRBV5-1	TRBJ2-7	TGCGCCAGCAGCTTGCTAGCGGGAGCCGAGCAGTACTTC	CASSLLAGAEQYF
.	.	TRBV6-2/TRBV6-3	TRBJ2-1	TGTGCCAGCACCGAGGGGGACGGAGATGGGTATGAGCAGTTCTTC	CASTEGDGDGYEQFF
TRBD2	.	TRBV20-1	TRBJ2-1	TGCAGTGCTAGAGGAAGGACTAGCGGGACGAATGAGCAGTTCTTC	CSARGRTSGTNEQFF
.	few	TRBV20-1	TRBJ1-3	TGCAGTGCTGTACAGGGTACGGAGAGAAACACCATATATTTT	CSAVQGTERNTIYF
.	many	TRBV30	TRBJ1-1	TGTGCCTCGAAGGGAGCTTTCTTT	CASKGAFF
TRBD1	.	TRBV6-1	TRBJ2-7	TGTGCCAGCAGGAGCGGACAGGGGGCATACGAGCAGTACTTC	CASRSGQGAYEQYF
.	few	TRBV20-1	TRBJ1-4	TGCAGTGCTAGTTGGTCAGGAACGGGAAAACTGTTTTTT	CSASWSGTGKLFF
TRBD2	few	TRBV24-1	TRBJ2-2	TGTGCCACCAGTGATTTAGCTCTAGCGGGAGTAGACACCGGGGAGCTGTTTTTT	CATSDLALAGVDTGELFF
.	few	TRBV24-1	TRBJ2-1	TGTGCCACCGGGGGTGGGCGCGGTTCATACAATGAGCAGTTCTTC	CATGGGRGSYNEQFF
TRBD2	.	TRBV5-1	TRBJ2-3	TGCGCCAGCAGCTTTGGGACTAGTAGATGGGGCACAGATACGCAGTATTTT	CASSFGTSRWGTDTQYF
.	many	TRBV20-1	TRBJ1-5	TGCAGTGCTAGAGCGGGGGTGAATCAGCCCCAGCATTTT	CSARAGVNQPQHF
TRBD2	.	TRBV3-1	TRBJ2-2	TGTGCCAGCAGCCCCCTAGCGGGGGGGGGCGGGGAGCTGTTTTTT	CASSPLAGGGGELFF
TRBD1	many	TRBV12-3/TRBV12-4	TRBJ2-3	TGTGCCAGCAGTTTCCCCGGGACAGCTAGCACAGATACGCAGTATTTT	CASSFPGTASTDTQYF